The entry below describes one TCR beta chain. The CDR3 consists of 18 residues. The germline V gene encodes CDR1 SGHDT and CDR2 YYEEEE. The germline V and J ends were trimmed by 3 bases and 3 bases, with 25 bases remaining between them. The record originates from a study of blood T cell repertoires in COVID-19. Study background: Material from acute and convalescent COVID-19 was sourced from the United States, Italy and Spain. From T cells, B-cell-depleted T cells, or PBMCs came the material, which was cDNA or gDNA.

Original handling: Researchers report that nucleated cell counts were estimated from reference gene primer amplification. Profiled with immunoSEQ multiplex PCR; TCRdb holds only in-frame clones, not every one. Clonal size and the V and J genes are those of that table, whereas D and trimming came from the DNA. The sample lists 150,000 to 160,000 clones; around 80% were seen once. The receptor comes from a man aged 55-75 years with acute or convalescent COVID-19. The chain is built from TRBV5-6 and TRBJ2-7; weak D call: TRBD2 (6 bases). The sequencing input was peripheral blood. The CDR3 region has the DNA TGTGCCAGCAGCTCCCTTATCGTGCTCGGGACTGGGGACTACGAGCAGTACTTC. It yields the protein CASSSLIVLGTGDYEQYF. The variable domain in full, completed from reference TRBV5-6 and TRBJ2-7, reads DAGVTQSPTHLIKTRGQQVTLRCSPKSGHDTVSWYQQALGQGPQFIFQYYEEEERQRGNFPDRFSGHQFPNYSSELNVNALLLGDSALYLCASSSLIVLGTGDYEQYFGPGTRLTVT.